This T cell receptor (beta chain) was sequenced in a study of tumor-infiltrating lymphocytes in primary liver carcinoma (dated by TCRdb to about 2017). Turning to the overall study: Of the five patients (three men and two women, aged 30 to 69 years), four had hepatocellular carcinoma and one had combined HCC and intrahepatic cholangiocarcinoma. To link TCRbeta repertoire diversity with the local molecular phenotype, the approximately 25 tumor region samples were profiled using Agilent mRNA microarrays. The tumors of the five patients were staged as T1-T3 N0M0, with maximum diameters ranging from roughly 4 to 11 cm. Reproducibility between technical replicate repertoires was high, with correlation coefficients above 0.95 and mean shared-clone rates roughly 0.86. Roughly 3.65 to 7.13 million productive TCRbeta reads were obtained per sample, and no significant difference in read depth was found between tissue types. TCRbeta repertoire sequencing covered about 35 specimens from 5 patients: 25 or so tumor regions, 5 adjacent noncancerous liver tissues and 5 peripheral blood samples. For each liver tumor, the study sampled five regions along with adjacent normal tissue and blood, and applied TCRbeta repertoire sequencing, expression microarrays and whole-exome sequencing.

A word on this clonotype: Its antigen is still unknown. Base quality data are lacking; no much larger clone is found one base away.

The CDR3 runs 15 amino acids, cysteine and phenylalanine included. Only CDR3 DNA is held: 45 bases, read in frame from base 1. V and J are truncated by 5 bases and 0 bases respectively, leaving an intervening sequence of 12 bases. From a lookup of the germline V gene, CDR1 and CDR2 are SGHTA and FQGNSA. Total RNA and DNA were co-extracted from roughly 20-30 mg of bulk tissue with the AllPrep DNA/RNA mini kit, without cell sorting. Between November 2015 and March 2016, about five patients in China with histopathologically diagnosed primary liver carcinoma had their tumors surgically resected. At the time of sampling, the patients had chronic HBV infection and had not received any treatment. Five spatially separated regions were sampled per tumor: superior, inferior, left-lateral and right-lateral poles, plus the tumor centre. Histology showed that every tumor sample contained more than 85% viable tumor cells. Fresh tumor and adjacent tissue pieces were bisected, with one half stored in RNAlater at -80 degrees C and the other half sent for histology.

Starting from about 500 ng total RNA, TCRbeta-specific cDNA was produced by reverse transcription with a constant-region primer and ProtoScript II reverse transcriptase. TCRbeta libraries were built with three nested multiplex PCR rounds, a slightly modified ARM-PCR procedure. Each of the first two PCR rounds ran for roughly 11 cycles and used multiplex TRBV1-TRBV30 forward primers together with a Cbeta reverse primer. A final 25-cycle PCR with Deep VentR polymerase added sample barcodes and Illumina adapters. Before sequencing, amplicons of 200-500 bp were purified from gel using a QIAquick gel extraction kit. An Illumina HiSeq 2500 was used to sequence the TCRbeta amplicons with 250-bp paired-end reads. In the paper's pipeline: Quality trimming of reads was performed with Trimmomatic v0.33, and paired reads were merged with FLASH v1.2.11 so that full CDR3 sequences could be recovered. MiGEC v1.2.1b assigned V, D and J germline segments to the rearranged TCRbeta sequences. VDJtools v1.0.0 computed clonotype statistics and Shannon-Wiener diversity indices. Except for diversity analysis, only each sample's 250 most abundant clonotypes were used in subsequent analyses to reduce sampling bias. TCRdb reprocessed the public reads (quality trimming at Q25 with fastp, clone calling with MiXCR) and kept in-frame beta chains. Entries are consolidated by CDR3 protein sequence, retaining the most common genes and DNA. TCRdb's processing, not the study's, gives the V and J calls here. Within this sample are fewer than 75,000 distinct CDR3 sequences, with about 65% of them counted one time only. Roughly 40% of the sample is held by the ten biggest clonotypes.

Summary of the overall study and its limitations: Because sequencing covered only the TCR beta chain and unpaired alpha chains were not captured, true repertoire diversity is likely underestimated. With just four or five patients in the study, the authors point out that the findings should be validated in a larger study. Just about 7.5-25% of top clones turned up in all five regions of a tumor, which suggests spatial heterogeneity among tumor-infiltrating T cells. A significantly larger repertoire fraction was made up by the top 250 clones in tumors than in blood (p = 0.039). Comparison of CD4+ and CD8+ T cell repertoires was precluded by the use of bulk unsorted samples. Repertoire overlap was higher between tumor regions (mean about 35%) than tumor-adjacent (approximately 17%) or tumor-blood (14%) pairs, consistent with antigen-driven expansion.

The receptor comes from a man in his forties with primary liver carcinoma and hepatitis B virus infection. Recombination connected TRBV7-2 to TRBJ2-3; the D gene is perhaps TRBD1 or TRBD2, as each covers 5 bases. Sequenced material: liver tumor tissue from sampling region 4. The sample's cell subset or site label, decoded: tumor region T4, right-lateral pole. In nucleotide form, the sequence is TGTGCCAGCAGCGATCCGGGGCCCAGCACAGATACGCAGTATTTT. The translation is CASSDPGPSTDTQYF.